This T cell receptor (beta chain) is drawn from a study of blood T cell repertoires in COVID-19. About the research overall: Material from acute and convalescent COVID-19 was sourced from the United States, Italy and Spain. Sources were T cells, B-cell-depleted T cells, or PBMCs; the material itself was cDNA or gDNA.

Original processing notes: Amplification of reference gene primers provided the estimated nucleated cell counts. Clones were read by immunoSEQ multiplex PCR, and TCRdb kept only the in-frame ones, dropping some. D and trimming were read from the DNA, whereas the V and J calls and clone size are those reported in that table. The sample consists of 200,000 to 300,000 clones, around four fifths of them appearing once. Sequencing input: peripheral blood. The clonotype comes from a woman aged 55-70 years with active or convalescent COVID-19.

CDR3 residues: CASSQVPGGPRADTQYF. The CDR3 region has the DNA TGCGCCAGCAGCCAAGTACCGGGGGGCCCTAGGGCGGATACGCAGTATTTT. The chain uses TRBV4-1 and TRBJ2-3; TRBD2 might be the D (7 bases). This CDR3 is 17 amino acids long. V lost 1 base and J lost 6, with 20 bases in between. CDR1 and CDR2 from the germline V gene are MGHRA and YSYEKL.